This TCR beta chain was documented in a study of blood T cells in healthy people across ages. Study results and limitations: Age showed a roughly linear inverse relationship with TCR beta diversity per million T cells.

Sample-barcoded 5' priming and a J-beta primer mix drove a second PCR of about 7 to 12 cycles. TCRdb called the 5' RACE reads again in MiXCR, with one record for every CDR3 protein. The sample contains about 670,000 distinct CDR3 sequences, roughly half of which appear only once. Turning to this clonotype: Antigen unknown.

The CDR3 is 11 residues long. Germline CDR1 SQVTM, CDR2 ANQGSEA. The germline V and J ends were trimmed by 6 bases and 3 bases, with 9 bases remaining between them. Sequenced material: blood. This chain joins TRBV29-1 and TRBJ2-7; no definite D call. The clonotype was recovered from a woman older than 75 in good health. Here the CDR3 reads CSVGVDYEQYF. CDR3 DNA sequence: TGCAGCGTCGGAGTTGACTACGAGCAGTACTTC.